This T cell receptor (beta chain) was identified in a study of glioma-infiltrating T cells after dendritic cell vaccination. Assay: immunoSEQ multiplex PCR; the TCRdb copy retains only in-frame clones and omits some. The data hold about 87,000 clones, with 80% to 85% observed a single time. Indicated time point: after dendritic cell vaccination, including at tumor progression/relapse. Trimming shortened V by 4 bases and J by 9 bases, and 14 bases separated the two germline ends. This CDR3 comprises 13 residues. CDR1 and CDR2 (germline): SGHTA, FQGTGA. The clonotype comes from a human donor with glioblastoma. This chain joins TRBV7-3 and TRBJ2-3; D unclear. The input for sequencing was blood, taken after dendritic cell vaccination. CDR3 in amino acids: CASSSRLAQTQYF. CDR3 nucleotides: TGTGCCAGCAGCTCAAGGTTGGCACAGACGCAGTATTTT.